This entry describes one T cell receptor beta chain. This clone was seen a handful of times. The antigen it binds to is not known. Per-nucleotide qualities are absent, and no much larger clonotype sits a single base away. The sample is drawn from a study of blood T cell repertoires in COVID-19 (TCRdb year 2020). Regarding the study in general: Collaborator samples came from the United States, Italy and Spain and covered acute and convalescent phases of COVID-19. The prospective study material was composed of cDNA or gDNA derived from T cells, B-cell-depleted T cells, or PBMCs. Deeply sampled blood TCRbeta repertoires from subjects exposed to, actively infected with, or recovered from COVID-19 were included in the dataset. A freely available public database, intended as a resource for researchers studying the immune response to SARS-CoV-2, is where the repertoires were released. The samples were drawn from the first 160 participants of the ongoing ImmuneRACE study and from 1,254 subjects provided by 6 global collaborators. Sample metadata almost always included a de-identified subject ID, COVID-19 status, age in years and sex. Where available, HLA class I and class II types were obtained from metadata supplied by the sample provider rather than from assay-based typing. Results the study describes overall, beyond this receptor: How much clinical and demographic metadata was included differed by source and by participant, and the metadata was provided uncurated.

The CDR3 starts with the cysteine, ends with the phenylalanine, and has 13 residues. The only DNA kept is the CDR3, 39 bases in frame from the first base. Each collaborating institution followed its own protocols to collect whole blood in K2EDTA tubes. For TCRbeta analysis, collaborator samples were shipped as frozen whole blood, as isolated PBMCs, or as DNA extracted from either sample type. TCRbeta CDR3 regions were amplified from genomic DNA using the immunoSEQ Assay, a bias-controlled multiplex PCR. Turning to the authors' computational methods: The number of nucleated cells in each sample was estimated from the amplification of reference gene primers within the assay. Sequence reads were collapsed and filtered to measure the absolute abundance of every unique TCRbeta CDR3 rearrangement. For each sample, productive Simpson clonality was calculated by taking the square root of Simpson's diversity index across productive rearrangements. This is the immuneACCESS table as TCRdb keeps it, with only in-frame sequences that have V and J called. A part of the clones is gone; compared with another copy, unresolved V genes explain less than half, and the rest is unexplained. V, J and clone size reflect that table, while D and trimming were determined from the DNA. For this sample there are 75,000 to 80,000 clones; roughly 80% appear just once. 18% of the sample comes from the top ten.

This TCR was sampled from a woman aged 55-69 years with acute or convalescent COVID-19. The sequencing sample was made of peripheral blood. Rearrangement joined TRBV21-1 to TRBJ1-2; TRBD1 is the table's D call and was not checked against the DNA. TRBV21-1 is shown as a pseudogene. CDR3 region: CASRIDRVRGYTF. The DNA sequence is as follows: TGTGCCAGCAGGATAGACAGGGTTCGGGGCTACACCTTC.